These 10 T cell receptor beta chains were all obtained from the same sample, sequenced in a study of blood T cell repertoires in COVID-19. Here immunoSEQ multiplex PCR was the method, and the copy in TCRdb shows in-frame clones only, minus some. The repertoire holds about 260,000 clones, around 86% seen once, with less than 4% in the top ten. The material sequenced was peripheral blood. These receptors were obtained from a man aged 18 to 30 with active or convalescent COVID-19.

The V gene is TRBV6-5, the J gene TRBJ1-1; D perhaps matches TRBD1 (6 bases). Trimming cost V 7 bases and J 7 bases, with 22 bases left between them. Germline CDR1 reads MNHEY; CDR2 reads SVGAGI. The CDR3 is 15 amino acids. The DNA for the CDR3 is TGTGCCAGCAATCTGGGGGAACAGTACAGGGATGAAGCTTTCTTT. It codes for CASNLGEQYRDEAFF.

As regards this clone: The sample has other DNA sequences that encode this CDR3 too. This chain connects TRBV2 to TRBJ2-1, with unresolved D. This CDR3 has 12 residues. Germline V gene sequence: CDR1 SNHLY, CDR2 FYNNEI. The V gene lost 3 bases and the J gene lost 6 bases, with 6 bases spanning the gap. The CDR3 DNA is TGTGCCAGCAGTGACCGAGGCAATGAGCAGTTCTTC. Translation: CASSDRGNEQFF.

The chain is built from TRBV2 and TRBJ1-2; D unresolved. CDR1 SNHLY and CDR2 FYNNEI come from the germline V gene. This CDR3 comprises 13 residues. The germline V and J ends were trimmed by 5 bases and 6 bases, with 13 bases remaining between them. This CDR3 reads CASSLRGVDGYTF. In DNA form, the CDR3 reads TGTGCCAGCAGTCTCCGTGGAGTCGATGGCTACACCTTC.

The chain has TRBV19 and TRBJ2-1, with 9 bases fitting TRBD2. The CDR3 has 13 residues. Germline CDR1 LNHDA, CDR2 SQIVND (reference sequence). J was trimmed by 7 bases and V by 7 bases; bases with no gene match: 5. CDR3 residues: CASMRTSENEQFF. The CDR3 region has the DNA TGTGCCAGTATGAGGACTAGCGAGAATGAGCAGTTCTTC.

This chain joins TRBV9 and TRBJ2-2; 11 positions agree with TRBD2. The CDR3 extends over 15 amino acids. V shed 4 bases, J shed 1 base, and the junction held 0 bases outside the gene matches. Germline V gene lookup returns CDR1 SGDLS and CDR2 YYNGEE. The CDR3 loop is CASSLAGGNTGELFF. The CDR3 DNA reads TGTGCCAGCAGCCTAGCGGGGGGGAACACCGGGGAGCTGTTTTTT.

The J gene is TRBJ2-3, the V gene TRBV5-1; D may be TRBD2 (6 bases). Germline CDR1 and CDR2: SGHRS and YFSETQ. The CDR3 has 15 residues. V dropped 0 bases and J dropped 4 bases, with 12 bases sitting between them. The CDR3 sequence: CASSLVGTLSDTQYF. CDR3 nucleotides: TGCGCCAGCAGCTTGGTTGGGACTCTGTCAGATACGCAGTATTTT.

This rearrangement joins TRBV29-1 to TRBJ2-3, with TRBD2 identical over 12 bases. Looked up from germline, CDR1 is SQVTM and CDR2 is ANQGSEA. The CDR3 runs to 19 residues. V was pared by 6 bases and J by 5 bases, with 21 bases of the junction left unmatched. CDR3 sequence (DNA): TGCAGCGTCGTATGGCAGGGTGTACGACTAGCGGGGGTTCTAGATACGCAGTATTTT. This sequence encodes CSVVWQGVRLAGVLDTQYF.

A single count supports this clone. V is TRBV29-1 and J is TRBJ2-7; D is perhaps TRBD1 (6 bases). CDR1 SQVTM and CDR2 ANQGSEA come from the germline V gene. The CDR3 contains 12 residues. Trimming pared 7 bases from V and 3 bases from J, leaving 13 bases between. The CDR3 loop is CSGRDTNYEQYF. DNA of the CDR3: TGCAGCGGAAGGGACACCAACTACGAGCAGTACTTC.

The chain is built from TRBV14 and TRBJ2-3; 8 bases are a match to TRBD2. CDR1 and CDR2 (germline): SGHDN, FVKESK. The CDR3 runs 15 residues. V lost 1 base, J lost 3 bases, and 3 bases stayed unmatched. The CDR3: CASSQVAGGTDTQYF. The CDR3 DNA follows: TGTGCCAGCAGCCAAGTGGCGGGAGGAACAGATACGCAGTATTTT.

The gene calls are TRBV27 and TRBJ2-1; 10 nucleotides match TRBD2. The CDR3 runs to 17 residues. V dropped 0 bases and J dropped 4; count of bases not matched to a gene: 6. CDR1 and CDR2 from the germline V gene are MNHEY and SMNVEV (reference sequence). In DNA form, the CDR3 reads TGTGCCAGCAGTTTATCGCAACCTAGCGGGGGTTACAATGAGCAGTTCTTC. This codes for CASSLSQPSGGYNEQFF.